The 29 T cell receptor beta chains below were found in one sample sequenced in a study of identical twins. TCRdb ran MiXCR on the 5' RACE reads and lists one entry per CDR3 protein. The top ten clones hold around 2% of a sample with 640,000 or so distinct CDR3 sequences, approximately 6% of them seen once. The sequencing input was naive T cells sorted from blood. These receptor sequences come from a man between 18 and 29 years old in good health.

In this sample, this clonotype turned up many times. The V gene is TRBV7-9, the J gene TRBJ2-7; D is tentatively TRBD1 or TRBD2 (6 bases each). Germline V gene lookup returns CDR1 SEHNR and CDR2 FQNEAQ (reference sequence). The CDR3 is made up of 13 amino acids. The V and J ends lost 1 base and 6 bases respectively, with 10 bases between them. CDR3 in DNA: TGTGCCAGCAGCTTAGACCGGGGGCTCGAGCAGTACGTC. This encodes CASSLDRGLEQYV.

This chain links TRBV5-6 with TRBJ2-7; 7 bases align to TRBD2. Unmatched junction bases numbered 5, after V lost 7 bases and J lost 1 base. This CDR3 is built from 13 residues. Germline V gene data show CDR1 as SGHDT and CDR2 as YYEEEE. CDR3 sequence reads: CASQTSESYEQYF. The CDR3 DNA reads as TGTGCCAGCCAAACTAGCGAATCCTACGAGCAGTACTTC.

This clonotype was counted only a few times. The chain combines TRBV3-1 with TRBJ2-5; unclear D gene. Per the germline V gene, CDR1 is LGHDT and CDR2 is YNNKEL (reference sequence). The CDR3 is 15 amino acids. Deletions cut 9 bases from V and 5 bases from J, with 22 bases between. The CDR3 coding sequence is TGTGCCAGGGAATTTAGAGCTCCCCGTCATGAGACCCAGTACTTC. Its translation: CAREFRAPRHETQYF.

The gene calls are TRBV30 and TRBJ2-6; D possibly uses TRBD1 or TRBD2 (5 bases each). Germline values: CDR1 GTSNPN, CDR2 SVGIG (reference sequence). V lost 0 bases and J lost 0, with 15 bases in between. This CDR3 region has 18 residues. CDR3 DNA: TGTGCCTGGAGTGTAGGAGTGGGGGTAAGCTCTGGGGCCAACGTCCTGACTTTC. As protein: CAWSVGVGVSSGANVLTF.

This clonotype was detected many times. The chain combines TRBV27 with TRBJ1-4; no clear D. Germline CDR1 reads MNHEY; CDR2 reads SMNVEV (reference sequence). This CDR3 spans 14 amino acids. The V and J ends lost 2 bases and 8 bases respectively, with 12 bases between them. This chain's CDR3 is CASSLTGSREKLFF. In nucleotides, the CDR3 is TGTGCCAGCAGTTTAACGGGGAGTCGGGAAAAACTGTTTTTT.

This chain joins TRBV28 and TRBJ2-5; a possible D gene is TRBD2 (5 bases). Trimming cost V 7 bases and J 2 bases, with 11 bases left between them. The CDR3 covers 13 residues. The V gene's germline CDR1 is MDHEN and CDR2 SYDVKM. CDR3 in amino acids: CASNGGLQETQYF. The CDR3 DNA reads as TGTGCCAGCAACGGCGGGCTTCAAGAGACCCAGTACTTC.

In this sample, this clonotype turned up many times. This sequence joins TRBV7-3 and TRBJ2-3; D possibly uses TRBD1 or TRBD2 (5 bases each). The germline V and J ends were trimmed by 6 bases and 8 bases, with 24 bases remaining between them. Germline V lookup: CDR1 SGHTA, CDR2 FQGTGA. The CDR3 length is 16 residues. In DNA, the CDR3 is TGTGCCAGCAGACTCGACCCCGGGGCAGCGTCAGGTACGCAGTATTTT. Protein: CASRLDPGAASGTQYF.

The V gene is TRBV4-2, the J gene TRBJ2-7; tentative D call: TRBD1 (6 bases). The CDR3 totals 15 residues. Trimming removed 1 base at V and 3 bases at J, with 13 bases between. Germline CDR1 is LGHNA and CDR2 is YNFKEQ. The CDR3, as DNA: TGTGCCAGCAGCCAAGTCACGGCCAGGGGCTACGAGCAGTACTTC. Amino acid sequence: CASSQVTARGYEQYF.

The sample holds many counts of this clonotype. The V gene is TRBV20-1, the J gene TRBJ2-7; D unresolved. The germline CDR1 and CDR2 sequences are DFQATT and SNEGSKA (reference sequence). The length of the CDR3 is 12 residues. Trimming pared 2 bases from V and 6 bases from J, leaving 11 bases between. CDR3 DNA: TGCAGTGCTAGACTGTTCGGTGGCGAGCAGTACGTC. This codes for CSARLFGGEQYV.

This clonotype was counted a few times. The chain combines TRBV20-1 with TRBJ1-6; possible D gene TRBD1, 5 bases. This CDR3 is 12 amino acids long. CDR1 and CDR2 (germline): DFQATT, SNEGSKA (reference sequence). V gave up 8 bases and J gave up 7 bases, with 12 bases separating them. CDR3 sequence reads: CSLVGGNSPLHF. DNA of the CDR3: TGCAGTTTGGTCGGGGGAAATTCACCCCTCCACTTT.

This clonotype came up many times. The V call is TRBV5-5, the J call TRBJ1-4; D call uncertain. Germline CDR1 reads SGHKS; CDR2 reads YYEKEE (reference sequence). The CDR3 consists of 13 residues. V shed 1 base and J shed 7 bases, with 8 bases lying between them. CDR3 in amino acids: CASSLFGPEKLFF. CDR3 bases: TGTGCCAGCAGCTTGTTCGGTCCTGAAAAACTGTTTTTT.

This clonotype was seen a few times. The genes are TRBV6-5 and TRBJ2-1; D is ambiguous. CDR1 MNHEY and CDR2 SVGAGI come from the germline V gene. The V gene lost 7 bases and the J gene lost 7 bases, with 8 bases spanning the gap. The CDR3 is made up of 11 amino acids. CDR3 DNA: TGTGCCAGCATAGGAGAGAATGAGCAGTTCTTC. It codes for CASIGENEQFF.

This clonotype appeared many times. The gene calls are TRBV10-3 and TRBJ2-3; the match to TRBD2 covers 8 bases. The CDR3 is 14 residues long. J lost 2 bases, V lost 6 bases, and 4 bases had no gene match. Germline V CDR1 and CDR2: ENHRY, SYGVKD. For the CDR3, the DNA is TGTGCCATCAGGGGACTAGGGGTCACAGATACGCAGTATTTT. Protein: CAIRGLGVTDTQYF.

This clonotype was detected a few times. This chain connects TRBV5-1 to TRBJ1-2; tentative D call: TRBD1 (5 bases). Germline CDR1 and CDR2: SGHRS and YFSETQ. The CDR3 length is 17 residues. Between the trimmed V and J ends, which lost 0 bases and 2 bases, there was a span of 17 bases. This CDR3 is CASSLDTGAAQNYGYTF. CDR3 nucleotides: TGCGCCAGCAGCTTGGATACAGGAGCCGCCCAAAACTATGGCTACACCTTC. Full variable domain (rest looked up from reference TRBV5-1 and TRBJ1-2): KAGVTQTPRYLIKTRGQQVTLSCSPISGHRSVSWYQQTPGQGLQFLFEYFSETQRNKGNFPGRFSGRQFSNSRSEMNVSTLELGDSALYLCASSLDTGAAQNYGYTFGSGTRLTVV.

This clonotype was seen a few times. The chain is built from TRBV12-3 or TRBV12-4 and TRBJ1-4, with 9 bases identical to TRBD1. The CDR3 loop spans 15 amino acids. V lost 4 bases to trimming and J lost 8 bases; unmatched junction nucleotides: 8. CDR3 sequence (DNA): TGTGCCAGCAGTTCACGGACAGGGGATGGGGAAAAACTGTTTTTT. This translates into CASSSRTGDGEKLFF.

This clonotype was counted ten times or more. The V call is TRBV5-1, the J call TRBJ2-2, with D unclear. The germline V gene encodes CDR1 SGHRS and CDR2 YFSETQ. V was trimmed by 0 bases and J by 5 bases, leaving 8 bases between them. The CDR3 runs 14 residues. CDR3 sequence: CASSLGDVTGELFF. For the CDR3, the DNA is TGCGCCAGCAGCTTGGGAGATGTTACCGGGGAGCTGTTTTTT.

The chain employs TRBV20-1 and TRBJ1-1; TRBD1 is a possible D gene (6 bases). The CDR3 consists of 12 residues. Germline CDR1 is DFQATT and CDR2 is SNEGSKA (reference sequence). This chain's CDR3 is CSAKQGTAEAFF. The CDR3 nucleotides are TGCAGCGCGAAACAGGGAACGGCTGAAGCTTTCTTT.

This clonotype appeared many times. The rearrangement uses TRBV5-1 and TRBJ2-1; D is perhaps TRBD1 or TRBD2 (5 bases each). The CDR3 spans 15 residues. Per germline, CDR1 SGHRS and CDR2 YFSETQ. The germline V and J ends were trimmed by 3 bases and 10 bases, with 20 bases remaining between them. CDR3 sequence: CASSSSGTGPGEQFF. The CDR3 DNA reads as TGCGCCAGCAGCTCCTCCGGGACGGGACCTGGGGAGCAGTTCTTC.

This rearrangement joins TRBV5-1 to TRBJ2-3; the D gene is possibly TRBD1 (5 bases). Trimming took off 0 bases at V and 4 bases at J, with 9 bases between the two ends. The V gene's germline CDR1 is SGHRS and CDR2 YFSETQ. CDR3 length: 14 residues. The CDR3 spells CASSLGQLSDTQYF. CDR3 bases: TGCGCCAGCAGCTTGGGACAGTTATCAGATACGCAGTATTTT. The variable domain in full, completed from reference TRBV5-1 and TRBJ2-3, reads KAGVTQTPRYLIKTRGQQVTLSCSPISGHRSVSWYQQTPGQGLQFLFEYFSETQRNKGNFPGRFSGRQFSNSRSEMNVSTLELGDSALYLCASSLGQLSDTQYFGPGTRLTVL.

Many counts were recorded for this clonotype. The chain links TRBV10-1 to TRBJ2-1; no definite D call. The CDR3 loop spans 14 amino acids. Between the trimmed V and J ends, which lost 0 bases and 8 bases, there was a span of 11 bases. Per germline, CDR1 WNHNN and CDR2 SYGVQD (reference sequence). The CDR3 reads CASSESWIGDEQFF. The CDR3 DNA follows: TGCGCCAGCAGTGAGTCATGGATCGGCGATGAGCAGTTCTTC.

The chain uses TRBV10-3 and TRBJ2-7; TRBD1 or TRBD2 may be the D gene (5 bases each). Looked up from germline, CDR1 is ENHRY and CDR2 is SYGVKD. Trimming pared 2 bases from V and 5 bases from J, leaving 13 bases between. The CDR3 covers 14 residues. CDR3 sequence reads: CAISEPGTAHEQYF. The CDR3 region has the DNA TGTGCCATCAGTGAGCCCGGGACCGCCCACGAGCAGTACTTC.

Ten or more counts support this clonotype. The chain joins TRBV28 to TRBJ2-1, with 7 bases aligning to TRBD1. Germline V gene data show CDR1 as MDHEN and CDR2 as SYDVKM. V shed 4 bases, J shed 12 bases, and the junction held 15 bases outside the gene matches. The CDR3 loop spans 15 amino acids. The CDR3 protein is CASSYLSGTDMRQFF. CDR3 DNA sequence: TGTGCCAGCAGTTATCTGTCCGGGACAGATATGAGGCAGTTCTTC.

This clonotype has a count of ten or more. This chain connects TRBV21-1 to TRBJ1-4; the listed D gene, TRBD1, was not tested against the DNA. TRBV21-1 is a listed pseudogene. The CDR3 loop spans 18 amino acids. CDR3 coding DNA: TGTGCCAGCAGGACGGGGACAGGGCCAAAGCGGGCTAATGAAAAACTGTTTTTT. Protein product: CASRTGTGPKRANEKLFF.

Regarding this clonotype: With a much larger clone just one base away, this may be a read error. V is TRBV6-5 and J is TRBJ2-7, with TRBD1 as a possible D gene (6 bases). CDR1 MNHEY and CDR2 SVGAGI come from the germline V gene. V was cut by 2 bases and J by 6 bases, with 17 bases left in between. This CDR3 contains 15 residues. CDR3 nucleotides: TGTGCCAGCAGTTACGCCGGCCAGGGGAAATGCGAGCAGTACTTC. This encodes CASSYAGQGKCEQYF.

This clonotype was counted at least ten times. The rearrangement joins TRBV12-3 or TRBV12-4 to TRBJ2-7; the D is unclear. V lost 6 bases and J 7 bases, leaving 16 bases between the germline ends. CDR3 length: 13 amino acids. The CDR3 nucleotides read TGTGCCAGCAGCCCCTTTGGACCAGCGGAGCAGTACTTC. Encoded protein: CASSPFGPAEQYF.

This clonotype was detected ten times or more. The chain combines TRBV12-3 or TRBV12-4 with TRBJ1-5, with a weak D call TRBD1 (5 bases). CDR3 length: 13 residues. Trimming took off 6 bases at V and 8 bases at J, with 14 bases between the two ends. CDR3 amino acids: CASSPGLDEPQHF. In DNA form, the CDR3 reads TGTGCCAGCAGCCCGGGACTGGACGAGCCCCAGCATTTT.

Only a few counts were recorded for this clonotype. J is TRBJ2-3 and V is TRBV7-9; unclear D gene. The CDR3 has 14 residues. V was shortened by 0 bases and J by 6 bases, with 10 bases between the two germline ends. CDR1 is SEHNR and CDR2 is FQNEAQ in the germline V gene (reference sequence). CDR3 DNA: TGTGCCAGCAGCTTAGCGGGATCAAGGGATACGCAGTATTTT. It is translated as CASSLAGSRDTQYF.

This clonotype was recorded many times. The chain recombines TRBV29-1 with TRBJ2-1; 10 bases are shared with TRBD2. V lost 8 bases to trimming and J lost 5 bases; unmatched junction nucleotides: 3. The CDR3 is 12 residues long. Germline V lookup: CDR1 SQVTM, CDR2 ANQGSEA. In nucleotides, the CDR3 is TGCAGCCTAGCGGGAGTTCACAATGAGCAGTTCTTC. Encoded protein: CSLAGVHNEQFF.

In this sample, this clonotype turned up many times. The chain carries TRBV20-1 and TRBJ1-1; 9 bases match TRBD1. This CDR3 contains 14 residues. Looked up from germline, CDR1 is DFQATT and CDR2 is SNEGSKA (reference sequence). Trimming cost V 6 bases and J 4 bases; bases outside gene matches: 9. The CDR3 coding sequence is TGCAGTGCACTTAAGACAGGGGGTCGCACTGAAGCTTTCTTT. Translated, it gives CSALKTGGRTEAFF.